This is a list of T cell receptor beta chains from one sample in a study of shared clonotypes between healthy human individuals. Clones were sequenced by immunoSEQ multiplex PCR, and TCRdb holds only the in-frame ones, with some missing. Among about 2.4 million clones, around 94% were seen once, and the ten largest hold over 0.12%. The sequenced material came from naive CD4+ T cells sorted from blood. All receptors come from a man aged 18 to 30 in good health. CDR3s include the opening cysteine and the closing phenylalanine or tryptophan. The order of the fields is V gene, D gene, J gene, clone size, CDR3 protein, CDR3 DNA. D genes are given only for firm matches. Some rows have no size entry. The others give once, few or many, or a class for an expanded clone.

V: TRBV27
D: TRBD2
J: TRBJ2-3
size: .
CDR3: CASREKAGGPDTQYF
DNA: TGTGCCAGCAGAGAGAAAGCGGGAGGGCCGGATACGCAGTATTTT

V: TRBV6-4
D: .
J: TRBJ2-3
size: .
CDR3: CASSERRARNLGDTQYF
DNA: TGTGCCAGCAGTGAACGGAGGGCCCGGAATCTGGGGGATACGCAGTATTTT

V: TRBV6-1
D: .
J: TRBJ2-4
size: once
CDR3: CASVGGTKNIQYF
DNA: TGTGCCAGCGTCGGCGGGACCAAAAACATTCAGTACTTC

V: TRBV9
D: TRBD1
J: TRBJ1-2
size: .
CDR3: CASSGGQTLNYGYTF
DNA: TGTGCCAGCAGCGGGGGACAGACTCTAAACTATGGCTACACCTTC

V: TRBV5-8
D: .
J: TRBJ2-5
size: .
CDR3: CASSPRNPGETQYF
DNA: TGTGCCAGCAGCCCAAGGAACCCCGGGGAGACCCAGTACTTC

V: TRBV11-1
D: TRBD2
J: TRBJ2-7
size: .
CDR3: CASSWGTSGGSYEQYF
DNA: TGTGCCAGCAGCTGGGGGACTAGCGGGGGTTCCTACGAGCAGTACTTC

V: TRBV6-1
D: .
J: TRBJ2-7
size: .
CDR3: CASSEGGASSYEQYF
DNA: TGTGCCAGCAGTGAGGGGGGGGCGAGCTCCTACGAGCAGTACTTC

V: TRBV4-3
D: TRBD2
J: TRBJ2-1
size: .
CDR3: CASSQDSWEGYNEQFF
DNA: TGCGCCAGCAGCCAAGATTCGTGGGAGGGTTACAATGAGCAGTTCTTC

V: TRBV7-9
D: .
J: TRBJ2-6
size: .
CDR3: CASSPSSGANVLTF
DNA: TGTGCCAGCAGCCCGAGCTCTGGGGCCAACGTCCTGACTTTC

V: TRBV6-5
D: .
J: TRBJ2-3
size: .
CDR3: CASLVPGAPDTQYF
DNA: TGTGCCAGCCTCGTCCCGGGGGCCCCAGATACGCAGTATTTT

V: TRBV10-3
D: .
J: TRBJ2-5
size: once
CDR3: CAISGGGKETQYF
DNA: TGTGCCATCAGTGGGGGCGGGAAAGAGACCCAGTACTTC

V: TRBV11-3
D: TRBD1
J: TRBJ2-1
size: .
CDR3: CASSSDRGHNYNEQFF
DNA: TGTGCCAGCAGCAGCGACAGGGGGCATAACTACAATGAGCAGTTCTTC

V: TRBV7-9
D: .
J: TRBJ1-2
size: .
CDR3: CASSLIVDISYGYTF
DNA: TGTGCCAGCAGCTTAATCGTCGACATATCCTATGGCTACACCTTC

V: TRBV23-1
D: .
J: TRBJ2-7
size: .
CDR3: CASSQNPANDEQYF
DNA: TGCGCCAGCAGTCAAAACCCCGCTAACGACGAGCAGTACTTC

V: TRBV9
D: TRBD2
J: TRBJ2-3
size: once
CDR3: CASQRGGQSDTQYF
DNA: TGTGCCAGTCAGCGGGGGGGCCAGTCAGATACGCAGTATTTT